The rows below give T cell receptor beta chains drawn from one sample of a study of blood T cells in healthy people across ages. TCRdb re-called the 5' RACE reads through MiXCR, storing one row per CDR3 protein. The data contain 890,000 or so distinct CDR3 sequences, less than 80% of them singletons. Source material: blood. These receptors were taken from a man aged 30-40 years in good health. CDR3s include the opening cysteine and the closing phenylalanine or tryptophan. D genes are given only for firm matches. Not all rows give a size; the values are once, few, many and, for expanded clones, a class.

D gene,J gene,clone size,V gene,CDR3 DNA,CDR3 protein
TRBD2,TRBJ2-1,-,TRBV9,TGTGCCAGCAGCGGCGGGACTAGCGGGCTCCAGTTCTTC,CASSGGTSGLQFF
-,TRBJ2-7,-,TRBV12-3/TRBV12-4,TGTGCCAGCAGTTTAGAGGGTTGGGGGGACCCCTACGAGCAGTACTTC,CASSLEGWGDPYEQYF
-,TRBJ2-7,-,TRBV28,TGTGCCAGCAGCTCCGATGGAAGGGAGCAGTACTTC,CASSSDGREQYF
-,TRBJ2-3,-,TRBV5-1,TGCGCCAGCAGCTTGGGGGAGTCAGATACGCAGTATTTT,CASSLGESDTQYF
-,TRBJ1-6,-,TRBV6-9,TGTGCCAGCACCCTCGAAGGGGGAAGCTCCTATAATTCACCCCTCCACTTT,CASTLEGGSSYNSPLHF
-,TRBJ2-3,-,TRBV4-1,TGCGCCAGCAGCCAAGCGGTAGCCCCCACAGATACGCAGTATTTT,CASSQAVAPTDTQYF
-,TRBJ2-1,many,TRBV6-5,TGTGCCAGCAGTTACTCGAACGGAGGGTATGAGCAGTTCTTC,CASSYSNGGYEQFF
TRBD2,TRBJ2-5,once,TRBV13,TGTGCCAGCAGCACTCGGACTAGCGGGATTAGGGAGACCCAGTACTTC,CASSTRTSGIRETQYF
TRBD1,TRBJ2-7,-,TRBV27,TGTGCCAGCAGTACCCCGGGACAGGGGGCCTTCAATGAGCAGTACTTC,CASSTPGQGAFNEQYF
-,TRBJ2-3,-,TRBV13,TGTGCCAGCACCCGGGGAAGGGGCACAGATACGCAGTATTTT,CASTRGRGTDTQYF
-,TRBJ1-5,-,TRBV6-1,TGTGCCAGCACCCTAGACGGGTTCCTTAATCAGCCCCAGCATTTT,CASTLDGFLNQPQHF
-,TRBJ2-4,few,TRBV12-3/TRBV12-4,TGTGCCAGCAGTTTAGGGGGGAGTCCAGGAAACATTCAGTACTTC,CASSLGGSPGNIQYF
-,TRBJ1-2,-,TRBV7-2,TGTGCCAGCAGCTTCCTTTCAGGGGCGACGGGCTACACCTTC,CASSFLSGATGYTF
-,TRBJ1-4,-,TRBV5-1,TGCGCCAGCAGCTTGGCTGGGGTACCCCTCGCAACTAATGAAAAACTGTTTTTT,CASSLAGVPLATNEKLFF
-,TRBJ1-5,-,TRBV19,TGTGCCAGTAGTATTGGTATCAATCAGCCCCAGCATTTT,CASSIGINQPQHF
-,TRBJ2-3,-,TRBV5-5,TGTGCCAGCAACTATTTCGACAGCACAGATACGCAGTATTTT,CASNYFDSTDTQYF
TRBD1,TRBJ2-1,-,TRBV11-3,TGTGCCAGCAGCTTAAAACGGGGGCAGGGGGCTTACAATGAGCAGTTCTTC,CASSLKRGQGAYNEQFF
-,TRBJ2-3,-,TRBV9,TGTGCCGGGTCGGCGGGGCAGTTGGATACGCAGTATTTT,CAGSAGQLDTQYF
-,TRBJ2-3,few,TRBV9,TGTGCCAGCAGCGTAGCTCAAAGAGATACGCAGTATTTT,CASSVAQRDTQYF
-,TRBJ2-3,-,TRBV7-8,TGTGCCAGCAGCGAAGGGACCGGACGGAGCACAGATACGCAGTATTTT,CASSEGTGRSTDTQYF
TRBD2,TRBJ2-2,-,TRBV4-1,TGCGCCAGCAGCCGAGGACCGGGACTAGCGGGGGACACCGGGGAGCTGTTTTTT,CASSRGPGLAGDTGELFF
-,TRBJ2-7,-,TRBV28,TGTGCCAGCAGCCGAAGTCTCCTCTCCTACGAGCAGTACTTC,CASSRSLLSYEQYF
TRBD1,TRBJ2-7,-,TRBV20-1,TGCAGTGCTAGGCTGGCAGGGGGCAGATACGAGCAGTACTTC,CSARLAGGRYEQYF
TRBD1,TRBJ1-5,few,TRBV5-5,TGTGCCAGCAGCCCTCGGACAGGGGGCGGTCAGCCCCAGCATTTT,CASSPRTGGGQPQHF
-,TRBJ2-5,-,TRBV29-1,TGCAGCGTCTTGACGGGGTGGGAGCAGTACTTC,CSVLTGWEQYF
-,TRBJ2-7,-,TRBV7-6,TGTGCCAGCAGGCCTTACGAGGGCTACTACGAGCAGTACTTC,CASRPYEGYYEQYF
TRBD1,TRBJ1-2,few,TRBV5-1,TGCGCCAGCAGCTTGGCCGGGACAGGACCCGAGGGCACCTTC,CASSLAGTGPEGTF
TRBD1,TRBJ1-2,-,TRBV4-3,TGCGCCAGCAGCCGGGACAGGGGACCTGGCTACACCTTC,CASSRDRGPGYTF
-,TRBJ2-5,-,TRBV5-4,TGTGCCAGCCTCTCGGGGCGAGGGACCCAGTACTTC,CASLSGRGTQYF
-,TRBJ2-1,-,TRBV2,TGTGCCACCACTCCCCGGGTCCTTCCCCATGAGCAGTTCTTC,CATTPRVLPHEQFF
-,TRBJ2-7,few,TRBV20-1,TGCAGTGAAATGGGGACCTACGAGCAGTACTTC,CSEMGTYEQYF
TRBD1,TRBJ1-6,-,TRBV24-1,TGTGCCACCAGCCGGATCAGGACAGGGGAATCACCCCTCCACTTT,CATSRIRTGESPLHF
-,TRBJ2-7,-,TRBV12-3/TRBV12-4,TGTGCCAGCAGTTTTGGCCAAGTCGACGAGCAGTACTTC,CASSFGQVDEQYF
TRBD2,TRBJ2-5,-,TRBV20-1,TGCAGTGCACAGACGGGAGGGGAGACCCAGTACTTC,CSAQTGGETQYF
-,TRBJ2-1,-,TRBV12-5,TGTGCTAGTGGTCGAAAAAGCTCCTACAATGAGCAGTTCTTC,CASGRKSSYNEQFF
TRBD2,TRBJ2-5,-,TRBV18,TGTGCCAGCTCACCACGGACTAGCGGGGTACAACAAGAGACCCAGTACTTC,CASSPRTSGVQQETQYF
TRBD1,TRBJ2-7,-,TRBV20-1,TGCAGTGCTAGAGCCCCCGGACAGGCCATCACCGAGCAGTACTTC,CSARAPGQAITEQYF
-,TRBJ2-3,-,TRBV5-1,TGCGCCAGCAGCCTCCGACTGCTGGTGCGACCAGATACGCAGTATTTT,CASSLRLLVRPDTQYF
TRBD2,TRBJ2-5,-,TRBV4-3,TGCGCCAGCAGCCCGGGACTAGCGGGGGGCTCATGGCTAGAGACCCAGTACTTC,CASSPGLAGGSWLETQYF
-,TRBJ1-2,-,TRBV10-3,TGTGCCATCAGTGACAATTCTAACTATGGCTACACCTTC,CAISDNSNYGYTF
TRBD1,TRBJ2-7,-,TRBV4-2,TGTGCCAGCAGCCATATTGGACAGGGGGCAGGTAGCGAGCAGTACTTC,CASSHIGQGAGSEQYF
-,TRBJ2-1,-,TRBV3-1,TGTGCCAGCAGCATTCCGGGACTCTCAAGTCATGAGCAGTTCTTC,CASSIPGLSSHEQFF
-,TRBJ1-2,-,TRBV20-1,TGCAGTGCTAGAGCAGGGGACTATGGCTACACCTTC,CSARAGDYGYTF
-,TRBJ2-3,-,TRBV10-3,TGTGCCATCAGTGAGGGGTGGGGGGATACGCAGTATTTT,CAISEGWGDTQYF
-,TRBJ1-6,few,TRBV9,TGTGCCAGCAGCGTGGGGGGCGGATCACCCCTCCACTTT,CASSVGGGSPLHF
-,TRBJ2-5,-,TRBV29-1,TGCAGCGTCAGCCTGCGGGAGACCCAGTACTTC,CSVSLRETQYF
-,TRBJ2-7,few,TRBV29-1,TGCGGCGTTGAGCCGACAGATTCCTACGAGCAGTACTTC,CGVEPTDSYEQYF
-,TRBJ2-4,-,TRBV6-5,TGTGCCAGCAGTTCTTCCCTGCCGGGCCTGGGAGTAAACATTCAGTACTTC,CASSSSLPGLGVNIQYF
-,TRBJ1-2,-,TRBV20-1,TGCAGTGCTAGTCCCCCAAGGACATTTTTTTATGGCTACACCTTC,CSASPPRTFFYGYTF
-,TRBJ2-1,-,TRBV20-1,TGCAGTGCTAGAGATTGGAGAAAGGATGAGCAGTTCTTC,CSARDWRKDEQFF